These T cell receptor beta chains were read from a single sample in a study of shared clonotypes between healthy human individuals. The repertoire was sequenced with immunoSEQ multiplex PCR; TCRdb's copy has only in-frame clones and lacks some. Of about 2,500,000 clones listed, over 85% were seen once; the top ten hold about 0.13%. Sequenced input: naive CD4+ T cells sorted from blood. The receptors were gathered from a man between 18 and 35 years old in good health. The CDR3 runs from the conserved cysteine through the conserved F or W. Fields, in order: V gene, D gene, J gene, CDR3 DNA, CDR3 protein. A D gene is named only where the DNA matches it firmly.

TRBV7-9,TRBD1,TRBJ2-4,TGTGCCAGCAGCCTAGCCGGGACAGGGTTTCTTTTCGCCAAAAACATTCAGTACTTC,CASSLAGTGFLFAKNIQYF
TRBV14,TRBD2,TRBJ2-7,TGTGCCAGCAGCCAAGTGGGTCTAGCGGGAGAATTCGAGCAGTACTTC,CASSQVGLAGEFEQYF
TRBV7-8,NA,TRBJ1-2,TGTGCCAGCAGCTTAGCGCGAGATAGCAGACACTATGGCTACACCTTC,CASSLARDSRHYGYTF
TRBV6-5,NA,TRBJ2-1,TGTGCCACCGGGACCGAAGCTTTATCCTACAATGAGCAGTTCTTC,CATGTEALSYNEQFF
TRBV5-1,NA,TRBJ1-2,TGCGCCAGCAGCCCAACTTCTAACTATGGCTACACCTTC,CASSPTSNYGYTF
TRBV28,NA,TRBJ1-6,TGTGCCAGCAGTTCCGCGGGGGGCTGGGATAATTCACCCCTCCACTTT,CASSSAGGWDNSPLHF
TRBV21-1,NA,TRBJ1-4,TGTGTCCTACTTAGAGATGGGAGGACTAATGAAAAACTGTTTTTT,CVLLRDGRTNEKLFF
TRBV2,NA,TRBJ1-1,TGTGCCAGACAATTCGGAGGACAGACTGAAGCTTTCTTT,CARQFGGQTEAFF
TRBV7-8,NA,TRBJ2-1,TGTGCCAGCAGCTTAGACGGCAGCTCCTACAATGAGCAGTTCTTC,CASSLDGSSYNEQFF
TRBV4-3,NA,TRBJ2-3,TGCGCCAGCAGCCGGAGGAATGGTTTCACAGATACGCAGTATTTT,CASSRRNGFTDTQYF
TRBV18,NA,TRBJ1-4,TGTGCCAGCTCACCCGATCAGGGAGATAAACTGTTTTTT,CASSPDQGDKLFF
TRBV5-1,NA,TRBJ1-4,TGCGCCAGCAGCCCAGAAGGTGGGCGTGGTGAAAAACTGTTTTTT,CASSPEGGRGEKLFF
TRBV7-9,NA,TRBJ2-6,TGTGCCAGCACCGACCGGCCTCTGGCTGGGGCCAACGTCCTGACTTTC,CASTDRPLAGANVLTF
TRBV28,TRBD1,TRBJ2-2,TGTGCCAGCAGTATTAACAGGGGCACCGGGGAGCTGTTTTTT,CASSINRGTGELFF
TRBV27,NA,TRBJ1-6,TGTGCCAGCAGTTTGGTTGGTAATTCACCCCTCCACTTT,CASSLVGNSPLHF
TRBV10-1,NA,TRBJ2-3,TGCGCCAGCAGTGAGGCATTATCGATCGGGGTGCAGTATTTT,CASSEALSIGVQYF
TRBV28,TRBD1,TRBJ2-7,TGTGCCAGCAGTTCCGCGGACAGGGACCTAAGGTTCCGGGAGCAGTACTTC,CASSSADRDLRFREQYF
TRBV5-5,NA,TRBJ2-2,TGTGCCAGCAGCTATGACATCCATCCCGTGGGGCTGTTTTTT,CASSYDIHPVGLFF
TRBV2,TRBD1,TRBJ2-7,TGTGCCAGCAGCGGACAGGGGGAAATATCGTACTTC,CASSGQGEISYF
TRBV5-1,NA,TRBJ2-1,TGCGCCAGCAGCTTGGGGCAAGAGCAGTTCTTC,CASSLGQEQFF
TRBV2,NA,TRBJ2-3,TGTGCCACGCGGCGGTCCACAGATACGCAGTATTTT,CATRRSTDTQYF
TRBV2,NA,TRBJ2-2,TGTGCCAGCAGTATCGGCAGGAACACCGGGGAGCTGTTTTTT,CASSIGRNTGELFF